This entry describes one T cell receptor (beta chain). Its antigen remains undetermined. No base quality values were provided; no much bigger clone lies one nucleotide off. The source of the sample is a study of T cell responses to AZD1222 COVID-19 vaccine (dated by TCRdb to the early 2020s). Notes on the research overall: AZD1222 recipients given second doses at about 4 weeks or at about 12 weeks were pooled, since spike-specific TCR depth and breadth were not found to differ between the two schedules. TCR sequencing was performed for some 250 trial participants, of whom around 200 were given two doses of AZD1222 and about 25 were given two doses of MenACWY control vaccine. Enrollment into the trials was organized by age into subgroups of 18-55, 56-69 and 70-plus years, and those subgroups contained roughly 140, 27 and 60 TCR-sequenced participants, respectively. On the study overall, not on this receptor specifically: Conclusions about previously exposed vaccinees are limited, since just six or seven AZD1222 recipients were seropositive for SARS-CoV-2 at baseline. Participants were mostly white British, with more females than males. The authors suggested clonal diversity may have been underestimated. Because no samples from the day 14 peak response were available, repertoires could be characterized only after the peak T cell response. CD4 TCRs associated with the vaccine covered the entire spike protein, and the dominant responses were in regions 160-218 and 743-854. Epitopes outside the regions mutated in the B.1.351 and B.1.1.7 variants were reportedly recognized by nearly half of the unique spike-specific TCRs. In the small 56-69-year group, the increase in depth fell short of significance, most likely because of low power. After two AZD1222 doses, both the breadth and the depth of spike-specific TCRs were significantly higher than at day 0 and than in MenACWY recipients.

The CDR3 regions of human TCRbeta chains were subjected to immunosequencing. The study's own analysis went as follows. Repertoire TCRs were checked for matches against a reference library of SARS-CoV-2-specific TCRs that had been generated using the MIRA antigen-specificity platform. Breadth was defined as the fraction of unique TCRs that were SARS-CoV-2-associated, and depth was defined as the fraction of total T cells that were SARS-CoV-2-associated. Using the MIRA data, every spike-specific TCR was mapped to the spike region that the TCR reacted to and assigned to either a CD4 or a CD8 class. Log10-transformed breadth and depth values were compared by one-way ANOVA with Sidak's multiple comparisons tests. Sourced from immuneACCESS, this table was stored by TCRdb with only in-frame sequences that have V and J called. A share of the clones is absent; for the studies checked, an unresolved V gene accounts for under half, and the remainder has no known explanation. For V, J and clone size, that table is used; D and trimming come from the DNA. The sample table lists about 150,000 clones, roughly nine tenths of them with a count of one. The ten most abundant clones make up approximately 2% of the sample.

The sample's time point label is to be understood as: baseline before first vaccination. Samples from vaccinated people were obtained from the UK trials COV001 and COV002, which included a single-blind randomized controlled phase 2/3 trial of AZD1222 (ChAdOx1 nCoV-19) in healthy adults. Trial participant PBMC samples were collected at day 0 and day 28 after the second dose for TCRbeta chain sequencing. The TCR comes from an adult in good health. The sequencing used peripheral blood, collected on day 0 of AZD1222 vaccination.

For the CDR3, the sequence is CAISDGREGSYEQYF. The nucleotides read TGTGCCATCAGTGATGGGCGGGAGGGCTCCTACGAGCAGTACTTC. The chain joins TRBV10-3 to TRBJ2-7; TRBD2 aligns with 9 central bases. The CDR3 numbers 15 residues from cysteine through phenylalanine. CDR3 DNA is the only sequence kept; it has 45 bases, read in frame from the first base. V is trimmed back by 3 bases and J by 0 bases, and the junction contains 3 bases that no gene match accounts for. From a lookup of the germline V gene, CDR1 and CDR2 are ENHRY and SYGVKD.